This paragraph reports one TCR beta chain. Its antigen is not identified. The CDR3 spans 14 residues. In germline, CDR1 is SGHNT, CDR2 YENEEA. J lost 4 bases, V lost 5 bases, and 4 bases had no gene match. The data belong to a study of CD8 T cells in Susac syndrome. Overall study findings and caveats: The number of individuals included in the study's TCR sequencing and HLA analysis was acknowledged as relatively small. No clonal expansion appeared among CD4+ T cells in Susac patients.

After extraction with the RNeasy kit, about 0.45 to 1 ug of the RNA was reverse transcribed using random hexamers. The authors amplified TCR beta CDR3 across 54 Vbeta and 13 Jbeta using immunoSEQ multiplex PCR. TCRdb ran MiXCR on the immunoSEQ multiplex PCR reads and lists one entry per CDR3 protein. The profile shows under 300,000 distinct CDR3 sequences, around 96% of them singletons. Diagnostic criteria for definite or probable disease, in their recently defined form, were met by the patients with Susac syndrome. This TCR derives from a human donor with Susac syndrome. This chain uses TRBV11-3 with TRBJ2-3; 9 nucleotides align to TRBD1. Sequences were obtained from CD4+ T cells from PBMCs. The CDR3: CASSARQGADTQYF. CDR3 nucleotide sequence: TGTGCCAGCAGCGCCCGACAGGGGGCAGATACGCAGTATTTT.